This T cell receptor (beta chain) came from a study of blood T cell repertoires in COVID-19. Overall study: The origin of the acute and convalescent COVID-19 samples was the United States, Italy and Spain. Sources were T cells, B-cell-depleted T cells, or PBMCs; the material itself was cDNA or gDNA.

This CDR3 has 13 amino acids. V was trimmed by 4 bases and J by 5 bases, leaving 9 bases between them. CDR1 MDHEN and CDR2 SYDVKM come from the germline V gene. The method was immunoSEQ multiplex PCR; TCRdb's version includes in-frame clones alone and lacks a portion of them. The profile shows roughly 300,000 clones, around 87% of them singletons. What was sequenced was peripheral blood. This receptor was obtained from a woman aged 45-60 years who had recovered from COVID-19. The chain links TRBV28 to TRBJ2-4; D perhaps matches TRBD1 (6 bases). Here the CDR3 reads CASSYTGQNIQYF. The CDR3 nucleotides are TGTGCCAGCAGTTATACAGGGCAAAACATTCAGTACTTC.